This TCR beta chain derives from a study of T-cell reconstitution after alpha-beta-depleted transplantation in children. Unique molecular identifiers were incorporated when the TCRbeta library was constructed. TCRdb re-called the PCR reads with MiXCR, one entry per CDR3 protein. This table holds roughly 500,000 distinct CDR3 sequences, around 19% found once. This clonotype was recorded many times. There are 12 residues in the CDR3. V gave up 6 bases and J gave up 8 bases; unmatched junction bases: 4. The material was PBMCs from the stem cell graft donor, obtained from the stem cell graft. The origin of this receptor is a human donor who donated a stem cell graft to a child with acute lymphoblastic leukemia. This rearrangement joins TRBV12-3 or TRBV12-4 to TRBJ2-1; TRBD1 agrees at 7 bases. As DNA, the CDR3 is TGTGCCAGCAGCCTCCAGGGGGATGAGCAGTTCTTC. This translates into CASSLQGDEQFF.